This is a list of T cell receptor beta chains from one sample in a study of blood T cell repertoires in COVID-19. TCRdb's table, derived via immunoSEQ multiplex PCR, lists solely in-frame clones and lacks some. The repertoire holds around 480,000 clones, with 70% to 90% as singletons. Sequencing was performed on peripheral blood. The receptors shown here come from a woman aged 45-60 years with COVID-19, enrolled during active disease. CDR3s include the opening cysteine and the closing phenylalanine or tryptophan. The D gene is left open where the match is weak. Expanded clones get a size class; other rows say once, few or many, or leave the size out.

len: 12
j_gene: TRBJ1-3
abundance: -
v_gene: TRBV7-2
d_gene: -
CDR3nt: TGTGCCAGCAGCCTCTTAGGAAACACCATATATTTT
CDR3aa: CASSLLGNTIYF

len: 14
j_gene: TRBJ1-1
abundance: -
v_gene: TRBV13
d_gene: TRBD1
CDR3nt: TGTGCCAGCAGCTTCCGGGACAGCGTCACTGAAGCTTTCTTT
CDR3aa: CASSFRDSVTEAFF

len: 16
j_gene: TRBJ1-2
abundance: -
v_gene: TRBV24-1
d_gene: TRBD1
CDR3nt: TGTGCCACCAGTGATGGCCCGGGACAGGAAAACTATGGCTACACCTTC
CDR3aa: CATSDGPGQENYGYTF

len: 15
j_gene: TRBJ2-7
abundance: -
v_gene: TRBV7-3
d_gene: TRBD1
CDR3nt: TGTGCCAGCAGTCCTCCGGGACAGGGCGAGTACGAGCAGTACTTC
CDR3aa: CASSPPGQGEYEQYF

len: 13
j_gene: TRBJ1-5
abundance: -
v_gene: TRBV28
d_gene: -
CDR3nt: TGTGCCACCCACAGGGTCGGCAATCAGCCCCAGCATTTT
CDR3aa: CATHRVGNQPQHF

len: 19
j_gene: TRBJ2-3
abundance: -
v_gene: TRBV30
d_gene: TRBD2
CDR3nt: TGTGCCTGTCCTGGACTAGCGGGGGGGCATGGTTATGGCACAGATACGCAGTATTTT
CDR3aa: CACPGLAGGHGYGTDTQYF

len: 12
j_gene: TRBJ1-1
abundance: -
v_gene: TRBV3-1/TRBV3-2
d_gene: TRBD1
CDR3nt: TGTGCCAGCGGAGGGACAGCCACTGAAGCTTTCTTT
CDR3aa: CASGGTATEAFF

len: 11
j_gene: TRBJ2-7
abundance: -
v_gene: TRBV20-1
d_gene: -
CDR3nt: TGCAGTGCTACCCCAGGGTACGAGCAGTACTTC
CDR3aa: CSATPGYEQYF

len: 14
j_gene: TRBJ1-5
abundance: -
v_gene: TRBV29-1
d_gene: TRBD1
CDR3nt: TGCAGCGTCCGGATCGGGGACAGGGGACAGCCCCAGCATTTT
CDR3aa: CSVRIGDRGQPQHF

len: 13
j_gene: TRBJ1-1
abundance: once
v_gene: TRBV5-1
d_gene: -
CDR3nt: TGCGCCAGCCGGGGGGGAGATAACACTGAAGCTTTCTTT
CDR3aa: CASRGGDNTEAFF

len: 17
j_gene: TRBJ2-3
abundance: -
v_gene: TRBV9
d_gene: TRBD2
CDR3nt: TGTGCCAGCAGCGTAGCATCGCGGGGGTCTCCCACAGATACGCAGTATTTT
CDR3aa: CASSVASRGSPTDTQYF

len: 14
j_gene: TRBJ1-2
abundance: few
v_gene: TRBV10-3
d_gene: TRBD1
CDR3nt: TGTGCCATCAGTGAGTCGGGCGACAGGGGTGGCTACACCTTC
CDR3aa: CAISESGDRGGYTF

len: 16
j_gene: TRBJ1-2
abundance: -
v_gene: TRBV9
d_gene: TRBD1
CDR3nt: TGTGCCAGCAGCCCAAGTGGGGGACAGACGAACTATGGCTACACCTTC
CDR3aa: CASSPSGGQTNYGYTF